A single sample gave rise to the 6 T cell receptor beta chains below, sequenced in a study of blood T cell repertoires in COVID-19. Generated by immunoSEQ multiplex PCR, the TCRdb table keeps only in-frame clones and is missing some. This table holds over 200,000 clones, 88% found once. Sample: PBMCs or T cells enriched from blood (not recorded which). These receptors all come from a woman in her 30s who had been exposed to COVID-19.

This chain links TRBV30 with TRBJ1-4, with a weak D call TRBD1 (5 bases). The CDR3 extends over 14 amino acids. V was shortened by 3 bases and J by 7 bases, with 15 bases between the two germline ends. The germline CDR1 and CDR2 sequences are GTSNPN and SVGIG (reference sequence). The CDR3 protein is CAWSPRGGGEKLFF. The CDR3 DNA is TGTGCCTGGAGCCCTCGGGGGGGAGGTGAAAAACTGTTTTTT.

This chain uses TRBV5-1 with TRBJ2-3; TRBD2 might be the D (5 bases). Germline V gene data show CDR1 as SGHRS and CDR2 as YFSETQ. The CDR3 covers 15 residues. Trimming cost V 2 bases and J 2 bases, with 12 bases left between them. The CDR3 bases are TGCGCCAGCAGCTTTCTGGGAGACACCACAGATACGCAGTATTTT. Amino acid sequence: CASSFLGDTTDTQYF.

The rearrangement links TRBV18 to TRBJ2-1; D call uncertain. V lost 1 base and J 5 bases, leaving 6 bases between the germline ends. The germline V gene encodes CDR1 KGHSH and CDR2 LQKENI. The CDR3 runs to 13 residues. The CDR3 nucleotides are TGTGCCAGCTCACCACGGCAGAACAATGAGCAGTTCTTC. It specifies CASSPRQNNEQFF.

This rearrangement joins TRBV20-1 to TRBJ1-2; the D gene is possibly TRBD1 (6 bases). Germline CDR1 DFQATT, CDR2 SNEGSKA (reference sequence). V lost 3 bases and J 7 bases, leaving 15 bases between the germline ends. The CDR3 contains 13 residues. The chain's CDR3 is CSASTDRGLGYTF. For the CDR3, the DNA is TGCAGTGCTAGTACGGACAGAGGCCTTGGCTACACCTTC.

This clone has a single count. The chain employs TRBV2 and TRBJ2-7, with 10 bases identical to TRBD1. CDR3 length equals 14 residues. Germline assignment: CDR1 SNHLY and CDR2 FYNNEI. Unmatched junction bases numbered 7, after V lost 7 bases and J lost 4 bases. CDR3 nucleotides: TGTGCCAGCACCCTGGACAGGGGGTCTTACGAGCAGTACTTC. This sequence encodes CASTLDRGSYEQYF.

The sample holds one count of this clone. The chain employs TRBV29-1 and TRBJ1-4; D not resolved. Trimming left V 5 bases short and J 0 bases short, with 7 bases between. The CDR3 has 13 residues. Germline V gene lookup returns CDR1 SQVTM and CDR2 ANQGSEA. The CDR3 here is CSVLSPTNEKLFF. As DNA, the CDR3 is TGCAGCGTTCTATCCCCAACTAATGAAAAACTGTTTTTT.